These T cell receptor beta chains were read from a single sample in a study of blood T cell repertoires in COVID-19. This table comes from immunoSEQ multiplex PCR, and its TCRdb copy is limited to in-frame clones, with some not included. The data contain roughly 260,000 clones, more than 75% of them singletons. Source material: peripheral blood. The receptors shown here come from a man between 35 and 55 years old who had recovered from COVID-19. The conserved cysteine and the conserved F or W are not part of the CDR3 here.

v_call cdr3_aa
TRBV6-6 ASRDRVSSGNTIY
TRBV28 ASSTNRGYGYT
TRBV4-3 ASSPGQGSNIQY
TRBV4-2 ASSQAGTSGSYNEQF
TRBV12-3/TRBV12-4 ASSRREAEKLF
TRBV11-2 ASSLGVGTGQDTQY
TRBV3-1/TRBV3-2 ASSFSLNTEAF
TRBV6-6 ASSGTGTGNEQY
TRBV3-1/TRBV3-2 ASSQDVLSGVAKNIQY
TRBV27 ATALLGRPNSPLH
TRBV4-1 ASRSVGLGEKLF
TRBV5-1 ASSPRGDRGTGNTIY
TRBV7-2 ASSLGRASYEQY
TRBV11-2 ASSPTASGGTGELF
TRBV7-9 ASSLGGPGWTGELF
TRBV19 ASSIVGGRNQPQH
TRBV27 ASTLSGTTNEKLF
TRBV30 AWNTRDRAYEQY
TRBV5-8 ASSLAGGFSSYEQY